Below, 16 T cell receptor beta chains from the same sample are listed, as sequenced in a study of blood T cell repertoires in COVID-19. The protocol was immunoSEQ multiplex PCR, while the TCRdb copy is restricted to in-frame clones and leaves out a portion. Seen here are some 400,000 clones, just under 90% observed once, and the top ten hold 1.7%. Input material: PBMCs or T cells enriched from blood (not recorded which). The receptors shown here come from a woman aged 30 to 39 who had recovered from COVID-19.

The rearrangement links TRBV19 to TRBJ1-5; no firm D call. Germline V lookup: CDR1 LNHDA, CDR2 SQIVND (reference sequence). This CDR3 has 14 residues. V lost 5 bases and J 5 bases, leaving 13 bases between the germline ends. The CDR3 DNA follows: TGTGCCAGTAGTTTATCAGGTGCTGATCAGCCCCAGCATTTT. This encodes CASSLSGADQPQHF.

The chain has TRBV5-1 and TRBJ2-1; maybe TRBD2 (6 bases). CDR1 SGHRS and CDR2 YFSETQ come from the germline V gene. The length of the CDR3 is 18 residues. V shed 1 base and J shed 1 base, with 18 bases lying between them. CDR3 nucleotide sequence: TGCGCCAGCAGCTTGAACGGCCTAGCGAAGGGATCCTACAATGAGCAGTTCTTC. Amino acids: CASSLNGLAKGSYNEQFF.

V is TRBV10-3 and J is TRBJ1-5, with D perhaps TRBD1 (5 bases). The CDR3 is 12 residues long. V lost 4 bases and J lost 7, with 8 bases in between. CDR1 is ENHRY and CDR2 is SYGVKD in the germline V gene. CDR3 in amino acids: CAISAGSQPQHF. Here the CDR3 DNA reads TGTGCCATCAGTGCAGGGTCCCAGCCCCAGCATTTT.

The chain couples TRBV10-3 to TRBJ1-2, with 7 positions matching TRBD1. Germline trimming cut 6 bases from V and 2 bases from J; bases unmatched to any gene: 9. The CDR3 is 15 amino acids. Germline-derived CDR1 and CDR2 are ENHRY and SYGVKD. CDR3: CAIRDHGTDNYGYTF. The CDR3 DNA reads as TGTGCCATCAGAGACCATGGGACAGACAACTATGGCTACACCTTC.

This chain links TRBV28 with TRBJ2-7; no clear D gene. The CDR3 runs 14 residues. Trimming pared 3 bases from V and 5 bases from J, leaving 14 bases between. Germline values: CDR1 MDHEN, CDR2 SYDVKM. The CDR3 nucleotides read TGTGCCAGCAGTTTCACCCTAGTTACCCACGAGCAGTACTTC. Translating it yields CASSFTLVTHEQYF.

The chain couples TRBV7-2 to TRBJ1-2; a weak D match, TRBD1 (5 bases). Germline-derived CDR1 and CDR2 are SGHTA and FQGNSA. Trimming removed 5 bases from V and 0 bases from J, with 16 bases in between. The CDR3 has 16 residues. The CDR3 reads CASSQGGAVTNYGYTF. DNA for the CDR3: TGTGCCAGCAGCCAAGGCGGGGCAGTAACTAACTATGGCTACACCTTC.

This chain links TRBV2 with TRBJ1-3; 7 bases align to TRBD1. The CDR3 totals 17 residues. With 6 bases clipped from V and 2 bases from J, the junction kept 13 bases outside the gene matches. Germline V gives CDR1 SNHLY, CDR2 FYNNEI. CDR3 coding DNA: TGTGCCAGCAGCTCCCTTCATCCGGGACAGACTGGAAACACCATATATTTT. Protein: CASSSLHPGQTGNTIYF.

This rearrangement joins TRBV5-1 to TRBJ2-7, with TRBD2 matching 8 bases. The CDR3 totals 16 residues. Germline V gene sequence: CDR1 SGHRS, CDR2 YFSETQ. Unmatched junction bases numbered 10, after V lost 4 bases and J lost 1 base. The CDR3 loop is CASSVNSGTLSYEQYF. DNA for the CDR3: TGCGCCAGCAGCGTTAATAGCGGGACGCTGTCCTACGAGCAGTACTTC.

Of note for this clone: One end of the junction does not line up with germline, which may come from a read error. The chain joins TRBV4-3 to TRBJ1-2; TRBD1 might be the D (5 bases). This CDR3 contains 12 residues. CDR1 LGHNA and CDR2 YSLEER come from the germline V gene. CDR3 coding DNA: TGCGCCAGCAGCCAAGGGGAGGGGCCCCATTTCTTC. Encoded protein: CASSQGEGPHFF.

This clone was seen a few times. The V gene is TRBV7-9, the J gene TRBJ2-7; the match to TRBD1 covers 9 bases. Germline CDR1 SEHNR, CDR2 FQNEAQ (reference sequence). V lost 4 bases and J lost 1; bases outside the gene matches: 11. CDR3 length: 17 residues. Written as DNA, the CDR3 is TGTGCCAGCAGCTCGTTTCGTGGGACAGGGTTATCCTACGAGCAGTACTTC. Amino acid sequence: CASSSFRGTGLSYEQYF.

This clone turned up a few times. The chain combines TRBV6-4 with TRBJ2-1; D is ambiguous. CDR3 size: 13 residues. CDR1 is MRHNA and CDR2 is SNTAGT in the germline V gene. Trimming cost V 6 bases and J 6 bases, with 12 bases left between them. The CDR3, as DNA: TGTGCCAGCAGCAAGCTCGATAGCAATGAGCAGTTCTTC. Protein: CASSKLDSNEQFF.

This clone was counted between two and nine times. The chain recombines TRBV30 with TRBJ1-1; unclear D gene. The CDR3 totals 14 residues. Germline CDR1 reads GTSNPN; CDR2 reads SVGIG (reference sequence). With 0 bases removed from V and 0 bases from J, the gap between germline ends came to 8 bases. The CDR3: CAWSVAVMNTEAFF. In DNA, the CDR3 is TGTGCCTGGAGTGTCGCGGTCATGAACACTGAAGCTTTCTTT.

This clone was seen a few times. The CDR3 DNA reads TGTGCCAGCAGTTTACTCACAGGGACGGGTGGCTACACCTTC. It encodes CASSLLTGTGGYTF. The chain joins TRBV27 to TRBJ1-2, with D tentatively TRBD1 (6 bases). V dropped 2 bases and J dropped 7 bases, with 14 bases sitting between them. Germline lookup yields CDR1 MNHEY and CDR2 SMNVEV (reference sequence). CDR3 length: 14 amino acids.

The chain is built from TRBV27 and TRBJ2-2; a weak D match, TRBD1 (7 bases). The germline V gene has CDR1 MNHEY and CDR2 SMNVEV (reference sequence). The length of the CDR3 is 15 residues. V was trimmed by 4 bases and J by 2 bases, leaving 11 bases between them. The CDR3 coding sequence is TGTGCCAGCAGTTCCAGGGGGGTCAACACCGGGGAGCTGTTTTTT. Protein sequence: CASSSRGVNTGELFF.

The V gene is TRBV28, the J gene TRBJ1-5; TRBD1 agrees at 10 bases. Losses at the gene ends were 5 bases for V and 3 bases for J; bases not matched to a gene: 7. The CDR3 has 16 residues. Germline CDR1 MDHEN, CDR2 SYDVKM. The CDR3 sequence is CASSGGDRGYNQPQHF. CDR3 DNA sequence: TGTGCCAGCAGTGGGGGGGACAGGGGATACAATCAGCCCCAGCATTTT.

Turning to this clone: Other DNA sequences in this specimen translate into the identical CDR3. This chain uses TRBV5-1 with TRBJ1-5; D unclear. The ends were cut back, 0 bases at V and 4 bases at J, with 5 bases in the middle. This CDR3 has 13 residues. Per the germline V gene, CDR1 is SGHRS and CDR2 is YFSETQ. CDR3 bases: TGCGCCAGCAGCTTGGCCACTAATCAGCCCCAGCATTTT. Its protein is CASSLATNQPQHF.